Each of the 10 T cell receptor beta chains below was sequenced from the same sample in a study of post-analysis software for immune sequencing data. Their specific antigens are unknown. Study-level findings and limits: There were a few TRBV segments more frequent in patients than controls, and TRBV5-6, TRBV5-1 and TRBV20-1 were among them.

TCR beta cDNA libraries included unique molecular identifiers. TCRdb re-called the PCR reads with MiXCR, one entry per CDR3 protein. The profile shows fewer than 900,000 distinct CDR3 sequences, 35% to 55% of them singletons. The specimen was blood. Receptor source: a girl aged 5-17 years with multiple sclerosis.

This chain connects TRBV20-1 to TRBJ2-3; a possible D gene is TRBD2 (5 bases). The CDR3 is 15 residues long. Between the trimmed V and J ends, which lost 6 bases and 7 bases, there was a span of 23 bases. The germline gives CDR1 DFQATT, CDR2 SNEGSKA (reference sequence). CDR3 nucleotide sequence: TGCAGTGCCAGTGTGGGAGCGCGCGCGTTTAATACGCAGTATTTT. Its protein product is CSASVGARAFNTQYF.

The V and J genes are TRBV7-2 and TRBJ2-5; D is possibly TRBD2 (5 bases). The CDR3 runs to 14 residues. V lost 6 bases and J lost 4, with 15 bases in between. CDR1 SGHTA and CDR2 FQGNSA come from the germline V gene. The CDR3 reads CASSPRVLRETQYF. As DNA, the CDR3 is TGTGCCAGCAGTCCGCGGGTACTTCGAGAGACCCAGTACTTC.

Written as DNA, the CDR3 is TGTGCCAGCAGACAACAAGCCTATAATTCACCCCTCCACTTT. Its protein product is CASRQQAYNSPLHF. This sequence joins TRBV27 and TRBJ1-6, with D hard to call. The V and J ends lost 6 bases and 2 bases respectively, with 8 bases between them. Germline V gene lookup returns CDR1 MNHEY and CDR2 SMNVEV (reference sequence). CDR3 length: 14 residues.

V and J are TRBV2 and TRBJ2-1; possible D gene TRBD2, 6 bases. V lost 1 base and J 2 bases, leaving 6 bases between the germline ends. This CDR3 is built from 14 residues. Germline-derived CDR1 and CDR2 are SNHLY and FYNNEI. CDR3 protein: CASSEVAAYNEQFF. CDR3 DNA: TGTGCCAGCAGTGAAGTAGCGGCCTACAATGAGCAGTTCTTC.

This clonotype has more than one count but fewer than ten. Here the CDR3 reads CSAPRVSSLTDTQYF. The DNA of the CDR3 is TGCAGTGCTCCCCGGGTGTCCTCCCTCACAGATACGCAGTATTTT. The J gene is TRBJ2-3, the V gene TRBV20-1; D is ambiguous. This CDR3 is 15 amino acids long. Trimming took 5 bases from V and 2 from J, leaving 17 bases between them. Germline loops: CDR1 DFQATT, CDR2 SNEGSKA (reference sequence).

This clonotype was observed once. This chain links TRBV12-3 or TRBV12-4 with TRBJ2-5; 13 positions match TRBD2. The CDR3 loop spans 18 amino acids. V dropped 5 bases and J dropped 4; count of bases not matched to a gene: 13. The CDR3 nucleotides are TGTGCCAGCAGTCCTCCACTAGGGGGGACTAGCGGGACAGAGACCCAGTACTTC. This gives the protein CASSPPLGGTSGTETQYF.

The V call is TRBV5-6, the J call TRBJ2-3; 11 bases are shared with TRBD2. The ends lost 5 bases at V and 4 bases at J; junction bases unmatched: 9. This CDR3 spans 16 amino acids. Germline CDR1 SGHDT, CDR2 YYEEEE. The chain's CDR3 is CASSRNSGRAADTQYF. The CDR3 region has the DNA TGTGCCAGCAGTCGAAATAGCGGGAGGGCCGCAGATACGCAGTATTTT.

CDR3 nucleotide sequence: TGTGCCAGCGCTAGCGGGAGTTTGGAGACCCAGTACTTC. Encoded protein: CASASGSLETQYF. The gene calls are TRBV7-9 and TRBJ2-7, with 10 nucleotides matching TRBD2. With the DNA end fitting TRBJ2-5 better, the J assignment may be wrong. Germline V gene lookup returns CDR1 SEHNR and CDR2 FQNEAQ (reference sequence). CDR3 length: 13 amino acids.

V gene TRBV20-1 combines with J gene TRBJ1-4, with D possibly matching TRBD1 (6 bases). The germline gives CDR1 DFQATT, CDR2 SNEGSKA (reference sequence). The CDR3 runs to 15 residues. The V end was cut by 4 bases, the J end by 1 base, with 13 bases between. The CDR3 sequence: CSAKSRGRTNEKLFF. In nucleotides, the CDR3 is TGCAGTGCTAAGTCCAGGGGAAGAACTAATGAAAAACTGTTTTTT.

This clonotype was recorded a few times. The CDR3 spells CASSSSGWPFSGANVLTF. DNA for the CDR3: TGTGCCAGCAGTTCCTCAGGGTGGCCTTTCTCTGGGGCCAACGTCCTGACTTTC. V is TRBV6-5 and J is TRBJ2-6, with a possible D match to TRBD1 (5 bases). Germline lookup yields CDR1 MNHEY and CDR2 SVGAGI. The CDR3 is 18 amino acids. V lost 4 bases, J lost 0 bases, and 16 bases lay in between.